The 3 T cell receptor beta chains in this list originate from one sample, sequenced in a study of long-term antiretroviral therapy in people with HIV. An immunoSEQ assay, version v3.0, was performed at survey level. Using immunoSEQ multiplex PCR, the repertoire was profiled, and TCRdb retains in-frame clones only, with some absent. The table shows 25,000 to 35,000 clones, with roughly 88% occurring only once. The sequenced sample was unsorted PBMCs, obtained 0.8 years before starting antiretroviral therapy. The receptors originated from a man between 18 and 35 years old with HIV.

The chain employs TRBV19 and TRBJ1-1, with TRBD1 as a possible D gene (5 bases). With 8 bases removed from V and 8 bases from J, the gap between germline ends came to 18 bases. The length of the CDR3 is 13 residues. Per germline, CDR1 LNHDA and CDR2 SQIVND (reference sequence). The CDR3 DNA reads TGTGCCAGTGGACGGGACGCCGAGGAGGAAGCTTTCTTT. Translated: CASGRDAEEEAFF. Variable domain in full (rest from reference TRBV19 and TRBJ1-1): DGGITQSPKYLFRKEGQNVTLSCEQNLNHDAMYWYRQDPGQGLRLIYYSQIVNDFQKGDIAEGYSVSREKKESFPLTVTSAQKNPTAFYLCASGRDAEEEAFFGQGTRLTVV.

About this clone: Since no conserved phenylalanine or tryptophan closes the CDR3, a read error is the likely cause. The DNA is left out, because the CDR3 cannot be placed on it with certainty; the CDR3 is given as TCRdb lists it. V and J are TRBV20-1 and TRBJ2-3; the table's D gene call, TRBD2, was not cross checked with the DNA. Germline loops: CDR1 DFQATT, CDR2 SNEGSKA (reference sequence). The CDR3 is 10 amino acids long, termini counted. CDR3 sequence reads: CSAFPGEPSP.

The chain recombines TRBV5-1 with TRBJ2-1, with a tentative D call TRBD2 (5 bases). Germline loops: CDR1 SGHRS, CDR2 YFSETQ. The V gene lost 0 bases and the J gene lost 8 bases, with 18 bases spanning the gap. CDR3 length: 16 residues. The CDR3, as DNA: TGCGCCAGCAGCTTGGGGCTCGCGATCGGAGGCGATGAGCAGTTCTTC. Its protein is CASSLGLAIGGDEQFF. The whole variable domain, filled in from reference TRBV5-1 and TRBJ2-1, reads KAGVTQTPRYLIKTRGQQVTLSCSPISGHRSVSWYQQTPGQGLQFLFEYFSETQRNKGNFPGRFSGRQFSNSRSEMNVSTLELGDSALYLCASSLGLAIGGDEQFFGPGTRLTVL.